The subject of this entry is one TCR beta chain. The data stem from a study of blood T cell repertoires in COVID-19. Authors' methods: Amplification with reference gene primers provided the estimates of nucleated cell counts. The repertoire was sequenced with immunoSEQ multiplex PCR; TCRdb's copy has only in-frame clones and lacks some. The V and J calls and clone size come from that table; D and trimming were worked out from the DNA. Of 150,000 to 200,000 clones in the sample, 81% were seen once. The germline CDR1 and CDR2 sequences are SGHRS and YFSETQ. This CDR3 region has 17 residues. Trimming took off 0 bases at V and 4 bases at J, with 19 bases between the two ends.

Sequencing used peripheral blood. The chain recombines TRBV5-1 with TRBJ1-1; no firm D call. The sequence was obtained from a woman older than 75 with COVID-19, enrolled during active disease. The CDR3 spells CASSLVRDSGRITEAFF. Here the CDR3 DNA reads TGCGCCAGCAGCTTGGTCCGAGACTCTGGGAGGATCACTGAAGCTTTCTTT.